The 4 T cell receptor beta chains given below trace back to one sample, sequenced in a study of blood T cell repertoires in COVID-19 (dated by TCRdb to 2020 to 2022). The library was built by means of the immunoSEQ multiplex PCR assay. This is the immuneACCESS table as TCRdb keeps it, with only in-frame sequences that have V and J called. A part of the clones is gone; compared with another copy, unresolved V genes explain less than half, and the rest is unexplained. In all, the sample holds 150,000 to 180,000 clones, and approximately 85% of those were seen once. 0.63% of the sample is taken by the ten largest. Input material: peripheral blood. These receptors were taken from a man in his 60s with COVID-19, enrolled during active disease.

V is TRBV2 and J is TRBJ1-4, with D possibly TRBD1 on 6 matching bases. The CDR3 sequence is 13 residues long. The germline CDR1 and CDR2 sequences are SNHLY and FYNNEI. The V gene lost 6 bases and the J gene lost 3 bases, with 8 bases spanning the gap. The CDR3 nucleotides are TGTGCCAGCAGACAGGGCCCTAATGAAAAACTGTTTTTT. Translating gives CASRQGPNEKLFF.

The chain combines TRBV30 with TRBJ1-5; D is perhaps TRBD1 (5 bases). Trimming stripped 5 bases from V and 2 bases from J, with 7 bases between. Germline CDR1 is GTSNPN and CDR2 is SVGIG (reference sequence). This CDR3 has 12 amino acids. The CDR3 loop is CAWQGGNQPQHF. CDR3 nucleotides: TGTGCCTGGCAGGGCGGCAATCAGCCCCAGCATTTT. The whole variable domain, filled in from reference TRBV30 and TRBJ1-5, reads SQTIHQWPATLVQPVGSPLSLECTVEGTSNPNLYWYRQAAGRGLQLLFYSVGIGQISSEVPQNLSASRPQDRQFILSSKKLLLSDSGFYLCAWQGGNQPQHFGDGTRLSIL.

This chain joins TRBV19 and TRBJ1-6; D unclear. There are 13 residues in the CDR3. V was cut by 10 bases and J by 7 bases, with 14 bases left in between. CDR1 and CDR2 from the germline V gene are LNHDA and SQIVND (reference sequence). The CDR3 loop reads CATGKANNSPLHF. The CDR3 DNA sequence: TGTGCCACCGGGAAGGCCAACAATTCACCCCTCCACTTT. The variable domain in full, with the rest retrieved from reference TRBV19 and TRBJ1-6, is DGGITQSPKYLFRKEGQNVTLSCEQNLNHDAMYWYRQDPGQGLRLIYYSQIVNDFQKGDIAEGYSVSREKKESFPLTVTSAQKNPTAFYLCATGKANNSPLHFGNGTRLTVT.

The V and J genes are TRBV7-3 and TRBJ2-7; 7 bases agree with TRBD2. Unmatched junction bases numbered 12, after V lost 2 bases and J lost 5 bases. The CDR3 length is 16 residues. CDR1 and CDR2 from the germline V gene are SGHTA and FQGTGA. The CDR3 sequence is CASSLLGSGSRDEQYF. The CDR3 nucleotides are TGTGCCAGCAGCTTACTGGGTAGCGGGTCTCGGGACGAGCAGTACTTC.